This TCR beta chain was obtained from a study of blood T cell repertoires in COVID-19. On the study more broadly: Acute and convalescent COVID-19 specimens originated in the United States, Italy and Spain. PBMCs, B-cell-depleted T cells, or T cells were the source of the cDNA or gDNA that made up the material.

CDR1 and CDR2 (germline): SGHRS, YFSETQ. The CDR3 extends over 14 amino acids. Losses at the gene ends were 2 bases for V and 1 base for J; bases not matched to a gene: 2. Per the original data handling: Reference gene primer amplification gave estimated nucleated cell counts. Some clones are missing from TCRdb's copy, which holds only in-frame ones; the method was immunoSEQ multiplex PCR. The DNA was the basis for D and trimming; V, J and clone size are from that table. The sample lists 55,000 to 80,000 clones; around nine tenths were seen once. Material: peripheral blood. The receptor comes from a woman aged 55-70 years with acute or convalescent COVID-19. The chain links TRBV5-1 to TRBJ1-1; 7 bases fit TRBD1. The CDR3 nucleotides are TGCGCCAGCAGCTTACAGGGGAGGAACACTGAAGCTTTCTTT. It translates to CASSLQGRNTEAFF.